This TCR beta chain was retrieved from a study of Graves' ophthalmopathy and Graves' hyperthyroidism. Study outcomes and limitations: Most expanded clonotypes in thyroid above 0.001 frequency also showed up in blood.

As diagnostic evidence, clinical symptoms, serum thyroxine, TRAb, thyroid ultrasound and orbital computed tomography were relied upon. The authors used Ficoll-Paque density gradient centrifugation to separate PBMCs. The input was around 10 ml of fresh peripheral blood. Amplification of TCR beta CDR3 regions used RNA transcripts. The authors performed first-round RT-PCR with HTBI primers and then a second-round multiplex PCR. A single record per CDR3 protein comes from TCRdb applying MiXCR to the multiplex PCR reads. The sample comprises about 220,000 distinct CDR3 sequences, under 25% of which are singletons, and roughly 44% rests with the top ten. This CDR3 has 14 amino acids. Germline V gene data show CDR1 as MNHNS and CDR2 as SASEGT. The V and J ends lost 4 bases and 8 bases, in that order; junction bases with no gene match: 8. In its sample, this clonotype was seen many times. The antigen remains unidentified.

This chain uses TRBV6-1 with TRBJ1-1, with TRBD1 matching 9 bases. The sample was peripheral blood. The receptor was isolated from a woman in her forties or fifties with Graves' ophthalmopathy. The CDR3 sequence is CASSARDRAIEAFF. For the CDR3, the DNA is TGTGCCAGCAGTGCCCGGGACAGGGCAATCGAAGCTTTCTTT.